This TCR beta chain was sequenced for a study of blood T cell repertoires in COVID-19. Whole-study context: COVID-19 samples collected from the United States, Italy and Spain covered acute and convalescent phases. T cells, B-cell-depleted T cells, or PBMCs supplied cDNA or gDNA.

Study processing details: Reference gene primers were amplified, and this amplification served to estimate nucleated cell counts. Some clones are missing from TCRdb's copy, which holds only in-frame ones; the method was immunoSEQ multiplex PCR. D and trimming were read from the DNA, whereas the V and J calls and clone size are those reported in that table. Of hundreds of thousands of clones in the sample, about nine tenths were seen once. This CDR3 has 14 residues. V was cut by 2 bases and J by 0 bases, with 8 bases left in between. Germline V lookup: CDR1 SGHRS, CDR2 YFSETQ. The sample holds a few counts of this clone.

The specimen was peripheral blood. The TCR comes from a woman in her thirties with active or convalescent COVID-19. The chain couples TRBV5-1 to TRBJ1-1; D possibly corresponds to TRBD1 (6 bases). CDR3: CASSFTGMNTEAFF. In DNA form, the CDR3 reads TGCGCCAGCAGCTTCACAGGGATGAACACTGAAGCTTTCTTT.